A single sample is the source of the 29 T cell receptor beta chains below, sequenced in a study of regulatory T cells in long-lasting Graves disease. Time point meaning: newly diagnosed GD, antithyroid drugs for less than 3 months. PBMC RNA was the source of the TCR library. The TCR beta library used iRepertoire HTBI primers with Arm-PCR amplification of CDR3. TCRdb itself ran the multiplex PCR reads through MiXCR, one entry per CDR3 protein. The data show 350,000 to 450,000 distinct CDR3 sequences, around 15% seen once. The sample was also reused in another study, on T cells in Graves' hyperthyroidism and ophthalmopathy.

This specimen consisted of peripheral blood mononuclear cells (PBMCs), obtained at new diagnosis, from a patient treated with antithyroid drugs. Receptors originate from a man aged 35-49 years with Graves disease.

This clonotype has at least ten counts. This sequence joins TRBV18 and TRBJ2-7; TRBD1 aligns across 10 bases. V shed 3 bases and J 4 bases; nucleotides not matched to a gene: 3. There are 14 residues in the CDR3. CDR1 and CDR2 from the germline V gene are KGHSH and LQKENI. The CDR3 loop is CASSPGDRGYEQYF. The CDR3 nucleotides read TGTGCCAGCTCACCGGGGGACAGGGGTTACGAGCAGTACTTC.

The chain joins TRBV6-5 to TRBJ2-7; weak D call: TRBD1 (5 bases). The CDR3 spans 15 residues. Germline V gene data show CDR1 as MNHEY and CDR2 as SVGAGI. V lost 3 bases, J lost 2 bases, and 14 bases lay in between. For the CDR3, the DNA is TGTGCCAGCAGTTATCGGACACAACTCCCCTACGAGCAGTACTTC. Protein: CASSYRTQLPYEQYF.

The chain recombines TRBV20-1 with TRBJ1-5; weak D call: TRBD1 (5 bases). Germline CDR1 and CDR2: DFQATT and SNEGSKA (reference sequence). The V gene lost 3 bases and the J gene lost 0 bases, with 30 bases spanning the gap. The CDR3 loop spans 21 amino acids. The CDR3 protein is CSARPSPVLAVGGDSNQPQHF. CDR3 DNA: TGCAGTGCTAGGCCCTCCCCCGTTTTAGCGGTCGGGGGGGATAGCAATCAGCCCCAGCATTTT.

This clonotype was seen ten or more times. The chain joins TRBV20-1 to TRBJ2-1; D unresolved. Trimming left V 8 bases short and J 4 bases short, with 9 bases between. The CDR3 is 11 residues long. Germline assignment: CDR1 DFQATT and CDR2 SNEGSKA (reference sequence). CDR3: CSPLVYNEQFF. The CDR3 nucleotides read TGCAGTCCACTTGTATACAATGAGCAGTTCTTC.

This clonotype was recorded many times. V and J are TRBV2 and TRBJ1-5; D is unclear. Trimming stripped 3 bases from V and 5 bases from J, with 11 bases between. Germline V gives CDR1 SNHLY, CDR2 FYNNEI. This CDR3 spans 14 amino acids. CDR3 nucleotide sequence: TGTGCCAGCAGTGATTCTTCGCGGGATCAGCCCCAGCATTTT. Protein: CASSDSSRDQPQHF.

This clonotype was detected only a few times. No conserved phenylalanine or tryptophan is present at the end of the CDR3, so a read error is the likely explanation. This chain uses TRBV28 with TRBJ2-7; perhaps TRBD2 as D (7 bases). Per germline, CDR1 MDHEN and CDR2 SYDVKM. CDR3 length: 11 residues. The V end lost 11 bases, the J end lost 4 bases, and 12 bases lay between the germline ends. The CDR3 region has the DNA TGTGCCTGGGGGGGCGGGTACGAGCAGTACCTC. Protein product: CAWGGGYEQYL.

The chain joins TRBV2 to TRBJ1-2, with D maybe TRBD1 (5 bases). Looked up from germline, CDR1 is SNHLY and CDR2 is FYNNEI. The CDR3 extends over 14 amino acids. V was pared by 2 bases and J by 4 bases, with 11 bases between. CDR3 amino acids: CASSEQGVGYGYTF. DNA of the CDR3: TGTGCCAGCAGTGAACAAGGGGTGGGCTATGGCTACACCTTC.

This clonotype was observed once. Germline and junction disagree at one end, which may indicate a read error. The chain couples TRBV7-9 to TRBJ1-4; 9 nucleotides agree with TRBD1. CDR1 is SEHNR, CDR2 FQNEAQ, per germline (reference sequence). CDR3 size: 14 residues. This CDR3 is CASSFRQGDENLFF. The DNA for the CDR3 is TGTGCCAGCAGCTTTAGACAGGGGGATGAAAACCTGTTTTTT.

The chain is built from TRBV6-4 and TRBJ2-1, with 9 bases that match TRBD2. The CDR3 is 14 residues long. Per germline, CDR1 MRHNA and CDR2 SNTAGT. V gave up 2 bases and J gave up 7 bases; unmatched junction bases: 3. The CDR3 DNA reads as TGTGCCAGCAGTGACGGCGGGGGGGGGAATGAGCAGTTCTTC. Its protein is CASSDGGGGNEQFF.

The chain carries TRBV7-3 and TRBJ2-3; D remains unclear. This CDR3 is built from 12 residues. Germline CDR1 and CDR2: SGHTA and FQGTGA. With 4 bases removed from V and 11 bases from J, the gap between germline ends came to 13 bases. In DNA form, the CDR3 reads TGTGCCAGCAGCTCCCGGACCGGAAGGCAGTATTTT. Protein: CASSSRTGRQYF.

Many counts were recorded for this clonotype. The rearrangement joins TRBV5-8 to TRBJ2-3; 9 bases are a match to TRBD2. Germline lookup yields CDR1 SGHTS and CDR2 YDEGEE. J gave up 0 bases and V 0 bases, and 5 bases lay outside the gene matches. CDR3 length: 17 amino acids. CDR3 coding DNA: TGTGCCAGCAGCTTGGGTAGCGGGGGAGCTAGCACAGATACGCAGTATTTT. Residues: CASSLGSGGASTDTQYF.

This clonotype was observed many times. This chain connects TRBV12-3 or TRBV12-4 to TRBJ1-5, with 11 positions matching TRBD1. With V trimmed by 6 bases and J by 3 bases, 4 bases remained unmatched. This CDR3 region has 15 residues. DNA for the CDR3: TGTGCCAGCAGCAGGGACAGGGGGTCCAATCAGCCCCAGCATTTT. Its protein is CASSRDRGSNQPQHF.

At least ten counts were recorded for this clonotype. The chain has TRBV11-2 and TRBJ2-2, with 10 nucleotides matching TRBD1. CDR3 length: 15 residues. V shed 5 bases and J 5 bases; nucleotides not matched to a gene: 5. Germline V gene lookup returns CDR1 SGHAT and CDR2 FQNNGV. This chain's CDR3 is CASSHGTGVTGELFF. In DNA form, the CDR3 reads TGTGCCAGCAGCCATGGGACAGGGGTAACCGGGGAGCTGTTTTTT. The variable domain in full, with the rest retrieved from reference TRBV11-2 and TRBJ2-2, is EAGVAQSPRYKIIEKRQSVAFWCNPISGHATLYWYQQILGQGPKLLIQFQNNGVVDDSQLPKDRFSAERLKGVDSTLKIQPAKLEDSAVYLCASSHGTGVTGELFFGEGSRLTVL.

In its sample, this clonotype was seen many times. The genes are TRBV28 and TRBJ2-3; possibly TRBD1 or TRBD2 for D (6 bases each). The CDR3 consists of 15 residues. Trimming pared 5 bases from V and 5 bases from J, leaving 17 bases between. The germline V gene has CDR1 MDHEN and CDR2 SYDVKM. In DNA, the CDR3 is TGTGCCAGCAGTCCGCTGAGGGGGGAGGTAGATACGCAGTATTTT. It codes for CASSPLRGEVDTQYF.

This clonotype has a handful of counts. This sequence may be a read error, since a much larger clone differs from it by one base. The chain combines TRBV7-3 with TRBJ2-1; the match to TRBD1 covers 7 bases. This CDR3 region has 15 residues. Trimming at V came to 4 bases and at J to 1 base, leaving 4 bases not matched to a gene. CDR1 is SGHTA, CDR2 FQGTGA, per germline. CDR3 region: CASSSYRGSYNEQFF. CDR3 coding DNA: TGTGCCAGCAGCTCGTACAGGGGATCCTACAATGAGCAGTTCTTC. Based on the CDR3 plus reference TRBV7-3 and TRBJ2-1, the full variable domain is GAGVSQTPSNKVTEKGKYVELRCDPISGHTALYWYRQSLGQGPEFLIYFQGTGAADDSGLPNDRFFAVRPEGSVSTLKIQRTERGDSAVYLCASSSYRGSYNEQFFGPGTRLTVL.

For this clonotype: Since a much larger clone is just one base distant, this may be a read error. The rearrangement joins TRBV7-3 to TRBJ1-5; no firm D call. The CDR3 consists of 10 residues. From germline, CDR1 is SGHTA and CDR2 FQGTGA. CDR3 in DNA: TGTGCCAACAGCCCACGACCCCAGCATTTT. Translation gives CANSPRPQHF.

Details on this clonotype: A much more abundant neighbour one base away suggests this may be a read error. The genes are TRBV10-3 and TRBJ1-5; unclear D gene. CDR3 length equals 15 residues. The germline gives CDR1 ENHRY, CDR2 SYGVKD. CDR3 sequence (DNA): TGTGCCGTCAGTGAGTCCTCCTTCGTCAATCAGCCCCAGCATTTT. Encoded protein: CAVSESSFVNQPQHF.

This clonotype was counted a few times. The gene calls are TRBV4-1 and TRBJ2-1; 9 bases agree with TRBD2. Germline lookup yields CDR1 MGHRA and CDR2 YSYEKL. The CDR3 has 16 residues. V trimming: 2 bases; J trimming: 3 bases; junction bases outside the gene matches: 5. In DNA form, the CDR3 reads TGCGCCAGCAGCCAACCGCGGGGGGGGTACTACAATGAGCAGTTCTTC. This gives the protein CASSQPRGGYYNEQFF.

This clonotype was observed many times. The chain recombines TRBV5-1 with TRBJ2-2; TRBD2 agrees at 11 bases. From germline, CDR1 is SGHRS and CDR2 YFSETQ. The trim removed 5 bases at V and 3 bases at J, leaving 6 bases unmatched. The CDR3 runs to 16 residues. DNA for the CDR3: TGCGCCAGCAGGTCTCCGGGACTAGCGGACACCGGGGAGCTGTTTTTT. Protein product: CASRSPGLADTGELFF. The full variable domain, with the rest looked up from reference TRBV5-1 and TRBJ2-2, is KAGVTQTPRYLIKTRGQQVTLSCSPISGHRSVSWYQQTPGQGLQFLFEYFSETQRNKGNFPGRFSGRQFSNSRSEMNVSTLELGDSALYLCASRSPGLADTGELFFGEGSRLTVL.

This clonotype was counted once. The rearrangement joins TRBV6-4 to TRBJ1-5, with D possibly TRBD1 on 5 matching bases. Trimming pared 8 bases from V and 7 bases from J, leaving 15 bases between. The germline V gene encodes CDR1 MRHNA and CDR2 SNTAGT. CDR3 size: 13 residues. CDR3 coding DNA: TGTGCCAGCGTTGACAAAAACAGGCAGCCCCAGCATTTT. This encodes CASVDKNRQPQHF.

In this sample, this clonotype turned up many times. CDR3 bases: TGTGCCACCAGTGGTCAAGACAACGTCCTGACTTTC. Amino acids: CATSGQDNVLTF. The chain has TRBV24-1 and TRBJ2-6; D unresolved. This CDR3 comprises 12 residues. The ends were cut back, 5 bases at V and 9 bases at J, with 7 bases in the middle. In germline, CDR1 is KGHDR, CDR2 SFDVKD.

This clonotype was seen at least ten times. The V gene is TRBV28, the J gene TRBJ1-6, with 7 bases fitting TRBD1. J was trimmed by 7 bases and V by 3 bases; bases with no gene match: 9. The CDR3 sequence is 16 residues long. The V gene's germline CDR1 is MDHEN and CDR2 SYDVKM. This chain's CDR3 is CASSFPRDRPNSPLHF. The CDR3, as DNA: TGTGCCAGCAGTTTCCCCCGGGACAGACCAAATTCACCCCTCCACTTT.

This clonotype was recorded at least ten times. The V gene is TRBV12-3 or TRBV12-4, the J gene TRBJ2-4; no clear D gene. The CDR3 has 12 residues. Trimming pared 5 bases from V and 5 bases from J, leaving 7 bases between. In DNA, the CDR3 is TGTGCCAGCAGTCGGACGGAAAACATTCAGTACTTC. It yields the protein CASSRTENIQYF.

The chain combines TRBV7-2 with TRBJ2-7; D is uncertain. The CDR3 contains 14 residues. V was trimmed by 10 bases and J by 2 bases, leaving 18 bases between them. Looked up from germline, CDR1 is SGHTA and CDR2 is FQGNSA. The DNA of the CDR3 is TGTGCCATCCCACTCAGGCCAGAAACCTACGAGCAGTACTTC. Its protein product is CAIPLRPETYEQYF.

Ten or more counts support this clonotype. This sequence joins TRBV28 and TRBJ1-2; D is uncertain. Germline V gene sequence: CDR1 MDHEN, CDR2 SYDVKM. The V and J ends lost 2 bases and 4 bases respectively, with 11 bases between them. The CDR3 has 14 amino acids. In nucleotides, the CDR3 is TGTGCCAGCAGTTTAGATGGACGACTCTATGGCTACACCTTC. This translates into CASSLDGRLYGYTF.

Many counts were recorded for this clonotype. The rearrangement links TRBV28 to TRBJ2-7, with 8 bases matching TRBD1. Germline-derived CDR1 and CDR2 are MDHEN and SYDVKM. This CDR3 has 15 amino acids. J was trimmed by 4 bases and V by 6 bases; bases with no gene match: 11. CDR3 residues: CASSLAGGGSYEQYF. The CDR3 region has the DNA TGTGCCAGCAGCTTAGCAGGGGGCGGATCGTACGAGCAGTACTTC.

At least ten counts were recorded for this clonotype. This chain uses TRBV18 with TRBJ2-7; TRBD1 aligns across 9 bases. The V gene end was trimmed by 6 bases and the J gene end by 5 bases; junction bases not matched to a gene: 11. The CDR3 is 15 amino acids. From germline, CDR1 is KGHSH and CDR2 LQKENI. The CDR3 DNA follows: TGTGCCAGCTCCCGCCGACAGGGGGGGGTCCACGAGCAGTACTTC. Translated: CASSRRQGGVHEQYF.

The genes are TRBV9 and TRBJ2-1; 7 bases align to TRBD2. The V gene's germline CDR1 is SGDLS and CDR2 YYNGEE. This CDR3 has 15 amino acids. Losses at the gene ends were 4 bases for V and 0 bases for J; bases not matched to a gene: 4. DNA of the CDR3: TGTGCCAGCAGCCGAAGCGGGGACTCCTACAATGAGCAGTTCTTC. Protein sequence: CASSRSGDSYNEQFF.

On this clonotype itself: A clone one base away is much larger, so this may be a read error. The V call is TRBV29-1, the J call TRBJ1-1; tentative D call: TRBD1 (6 bases). Germline CDR1 is SQVTM and CDR2 is ANQGSEA. The CDR3 contains 14 residues. CDR3 in amino acids: CSGGAGLMNTVAFF. CDR3 nucleotide sequence: TGCAGCGGGGGGGCAGGGCTCATGAACACTGTAGCTTTCTTT.